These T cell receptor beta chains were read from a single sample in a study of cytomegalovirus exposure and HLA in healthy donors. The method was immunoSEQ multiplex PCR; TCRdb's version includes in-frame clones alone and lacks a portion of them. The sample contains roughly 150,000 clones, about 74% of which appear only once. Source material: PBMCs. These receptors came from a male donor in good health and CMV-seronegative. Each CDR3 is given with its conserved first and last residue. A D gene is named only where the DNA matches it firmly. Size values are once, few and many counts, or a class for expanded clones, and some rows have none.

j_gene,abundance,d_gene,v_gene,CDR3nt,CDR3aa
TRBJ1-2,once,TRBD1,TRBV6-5,TGTGCCAGCAGTTACTCGACAGGGGCTAACTATGGCTACACCTTC,CASSYSTGANYGYTF
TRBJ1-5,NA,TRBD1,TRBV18,TGTGCCAGCTCACCCGGACAGGCATGGCAGCCCCAGCATTTT,CASSPGQAWQPQHF
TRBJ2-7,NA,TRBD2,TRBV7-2,TGTGCCAGCAGCTTGGGCGGGACTAGCGGCTACGAGCAGTACTTC,CASSLGGTSGYEQYF
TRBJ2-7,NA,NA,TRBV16,TGTGCCAGCAGCCAATTTCAGGGAACCACCTACGAGCAGTACTTC,CASSQFQGTTYEQYF
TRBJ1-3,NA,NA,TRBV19,TGTGCCAGTAGCCTGTGGGGGACTAGCTCTGGAAACACCATATATTTT,CASSLWGTSSGNTIYF
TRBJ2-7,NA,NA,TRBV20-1,TGCAGTGCTCTGCAGTCCTACGAGCAGTACTTC,CSALQSYEQYF
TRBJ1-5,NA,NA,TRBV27,TGTGCCAGCAGTTTAGTGAGGAGGGGTCAGCCCCAGCATTTT,CASSLVRRGQPQHF
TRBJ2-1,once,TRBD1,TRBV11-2,TGTGCCAGCAGCTCAGGGACAGGCCTTTACAATGAGCAGTTCTTC,CASSSGTGLYNEQFF
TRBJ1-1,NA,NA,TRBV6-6,TGTGCCAGCCGGTACGGAGCAGGGGAAGCAGCTTTCTTT,CASRYGAGEAAFF
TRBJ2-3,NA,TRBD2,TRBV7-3,TGTGCCAGCAGCGCGCCGGGACTAGCGGGGGTGGATACGCAGTATTTT,CASSAPGLAGVDTQYF
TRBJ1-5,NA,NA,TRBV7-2,TGTGCCAGCAGCTCCCAAAATCAGCCCCAGCATTTT,CASSSQNQPQHF
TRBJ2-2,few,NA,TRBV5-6,TGTGCCAGCAGCGAGCTAGCCGGCGCCGGGGAGCTGTTTTTT,CASSELAGAGELFF
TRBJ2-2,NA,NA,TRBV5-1,TGCGCCAGCAGCTTGGCGGCAGGGAACACCGGGGAGCTGTTTTTT,CASSLAAGNTGELFF
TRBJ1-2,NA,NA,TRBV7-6,TGTGCCAGCAGCTTAGCGGTAGGGGTAGGCTACACCTTC,CASSLAVGVGYTF